These 21 T cell receptor beta chains were all obtained from the same sample, sequenced in a study of blood T cells in healthy people across ages. PCR was performed a second time for roughly 6 to 12 cycles using a sample-barcoded 5' primer and a J-beta primer mix. MiXCR, run by TCRdb on the 5' RACE reads, gives a single entry per CDR3 protein. The sample holds just under 750,000 distinct CDR3 sequences; 22% are singletons and the top ten take 22%. Sequenced sample: blood. These receptors all stem from a man between 65 and 79 years old in good health.

In this sample, this clonotype turned up once. This sequence joins TRBV12-3 or TRBV12-4 and TRBJ1-5, with 8 bases matching TRBD1. The V segment lost 6 bases and the J segment 7 bases; nucleotides outside the gene matches: 8. The CDR3 runs to 14 residues. In DNA, the CDR3 is TGTGCCAGCAGATCCACCGACAGGGGCCAGCCCCAGCATTTT. Its translation is CASRSTDRGQPQHF.

This sequence joins TRBV20-1 and TRBJ2-7; D call uncertain. Trimming pared 1 base from V and 3 bases from J, leaving 13 bases between. Germline CDR1 is DFQATT and CDR2 is SNEGSKA (reference sequence). This CDR3 is built from 14 residues. CDR3: CSARGNGLGYEQYF. The CDR3 DNA is TGCAGTGCTAGAGGTAACGGCCTAGGCTACGAGCAGTACTTC.

This chain connects TRBV7-2 to TRBJ1-2; D uncertain. This CDR3 has 14 residues. Germline CDR1 reads SGHTA; CDR2 reads FQGNSA. Trimming removed 0 bases from V and 0 bases from J, with 5 bases in between. CDR3 in DNA: TGTGCCAGCAGCTTAGCCCTCACTAACTATGGCTACACCTTC. Amino acid sequence: CASSLALTNYGYTF.

This chain joins TRBV12-3 or TRBV12-4 and TRBJ2-5; a weak D match, TRBD1 (5 bases). The CDR3 extends over 14 amino acids. The germline V and J ends were trimmed by 5 bases and 5 bases, with 15 bases remaining between them. Here the CDR3 reads CASSPRQLRETQYF. In nucleotides, the CDR3 is TGTGCCAGCAGTCCCCGACAGCTAAGGGAGACCCAGTACTTC.

This clonotype was recorded at least ten times. A junction end diverges from the germline sequence, so it may reflect a read error. This chain links TRBV5-1 with TRBJ2-5; possibly TRBD2 for D (6 bases). The CDR3 length is 14 residues. The germline V gene has CDR1 SGHRS and CDR2 YFSETQ. The CDR3 sequence: CASSLSSGKETQYF. CDR3 DNA sequence: TGTGCCAGCAGCTTGAGTAGCGGAAAAGAGACCCAGTACTTC. Variable domain in full (rest from reference TRBV5-1 and TRBJ2-5): KAGVTQTPRYLIKTRGQQVTLSCSPISGHRSVSWYQQTPGQGLQFLFEYFSETQRNKGNFPGRFSGRQFSNSRSEMNVSTLELGDSALYLCASSLSSGKETQYFGPGTRLLVL.

This chain joins TRBV28 and TRBJ2-7, with 9 nucleotides matching TRBD2. Trimming at V came to 2 bases and at J to 4 bases, leaving 12 bases not matched to a gene. The CDR3 is made up of 17 amino acids. The germline gives CDR1 MDHEN, CDR2 SYDVKM. The CDR3 loop is CASSLTRGGLGRYEQYF. The CDR3 DNA is TGTGCCAGCAGTTTAACGCGGGGGGGCCTGGGGCGATACGAGCAGTACTTC.

This clonotype has more than one count but fewer than ten. The rearrangement links TRBV7-8 to TRBJ1-2; a possible D gene is TRBD1 (5 bases). Germline lookup yields CDR1 SGHVS and CDR2 FQNEAQ. CDR3 length: 16 residues. V lost 1 base and J lost 1, with 13 bases in between. CDR3 region: CASSLGGPYVNYGYTF. CDR3 DNA sequence: TGTGCCAGCAGCTTAGGGGGCCCGTACGTTAACTATGGCTACACCTTC.

The chain uses TRBV20-1 and TRBJ2-5, with a tentative D call TRBD1 (7 bases). Germline V CDR1 and CDR2: DFQATT, SNEGSKA (reference sequence). This CDR3 is built from 12 residues. V was cut by 6 bases and J by 5 bases, with 13 bases left in between. The CDR3 DNA reads as TGCAGTGCGCGGACAGGAGGGGAGACCCAGTACTTC. It yields the protein CSARTGGETQYF.

The chain carries TRBV12-3 or TRBV12-4 and TRBJ2-5; possible D gene TRBD2, 5 bases. V lost 5 bases and J lost 4, with 14 bases in between. The CDR3 runs to 14 residues. In DNA, the CDR3 is TGTGCCAGCAGTCCACATCCTAGCACAGAGACCCAGTACTTC. It specifies CASSPHPSTETQYF.

This clonotype was recorded a few times. This CDR3 is CASRAGTGAHEQYF. As DNA, the CDR3 is TGTGCCAGCAGGGCCGGGACAGGGGCTCACGAGCAGTACTTC. This chain uses TRBV12-3 or TRBV12-4 with TRBJ2-5, with 10 bases fitting TRBD1. Matching the DNA end better, TRBJ2-7 makes the J call doubtful. The CDR3 spans 14 residues.

This sequence joins TRBV30 and TRBJ2-2; possibly TRBD1 or TRBD2 for D (6 bases each). This CDR3 contains 13 residues. The V gene's germline CDR1 is GTSNPN and CDR2 SVGIG (reference sequence). V lost 4 bases and J 6 bases, leaving 12 bases between the germline ends. CDR3 in amino acids: CAWTLRGPGELFF. The CDR3 DNA follows: TGTGCCTGGACCCTTCGGGGGCCCGGGGAGCTGTTTTTT.

In its sample, this clonotype was seen a few times. The gene calls are TRBV10-1 and TRBJ2-3, with D possibly called TRBD1 or TRBD2 (5 bases each). The germline gives CDR1 WNHNN, CDR2 SYGVQD (reference sequence). The CDR3 has 15 residues. V lost 3 bases and J 3 bases, leaving 13 bases between the germline ends. The CDR3 sequence is CASSDPGRETDTQYF. The CDR3 DNA follows: TGCGCCAGCAGTGATCCGGGACGTGAGACAGATACGCAGTATTTT.

This clonotype was found a few times. This chain joins TRBV28 and TRBJ1-2; tentatively, D is TRBD1 (5 bases). Deletions cut 7 bases from V and 7 bases from J, with 22 bases between. Germline values: CDR1 MDHEN, CDR2 SYDVKM. The CDR3 length is 15 residues. This CDR3 reads CASIPGAGKVGGYTF. CDR3 nucleotides: TGTGCCAGCATCCCCGGGGCGGGGAAGGTTGGTGGCTACACCTTC.

Remarks on this clonotype: Likely a read error: the CDR3 ends without its conserved phenylalanine or tryptophan. The J gene is TRBJ2-5, the V gene TRBV2, with a tentative D call TRBD1 (5 bases). Trimming cost V 8 bases and J 11 bases, with 15 bases left between them. The CDR3 runs 11 residues. The V gene's germline CDR1 is SNHLY and CDR2 FYNNEI. CDR3: CASLDSPGQYV. CDR3 DNA: TGTGCCAGCCTTGACAGTCCTGGGCAGTACGTC.

The chain links TRBV27 to TRBJ2-1; D is perhaps TRBD2 (5 bases). The CDR3 is 18 residues long. CDR1 and CDR2 from the germline V gene are MNHEY and SMNVEV (reference sequence). V was clipped by 5 bases and J by 1 base, with 21 bases between them. CDR3 loop: CASSKLGNGVNSYNEQFF. CDR3 nucleotides: TGTGCCAGCAGTAAACTCGGGAATGGCGTAAATTCCTACAATGAGCAGTTCTTC.

This clonotype came up a few times. The rearrangement uses TRBV7-2 and TRBJ2-5, with 8 bases aligning to TRBD1. Trimming removed 5 bases from V and 5 bases from J; junction bases left unmatched: 10. CDR1 and CDR2 (germline): SGHTA, FQGNSA. This CDR3 region has 15 residues. The CDR3 coding sequence is TGTGCCAGCAGCCTCCGACAGGGGATGGCGGAGACCCAGTACTTC. It specifies CASSLRQGMAETQYF.

This clonotype was counted only a few times. The germline gene is not matched at one end of the junction; a read error may be the cause. V gene TRBV18 combines with J gene TRBJ2-1; D may be TRBD1 or TRBD2 (5 bases each). Germline CDR1 is KGHSH and CDR2 is LQKENI. CDR3 length equals 16 residues. The CDR3 reads CASSPRAPGTYDEQFF. DNA for the CDR3: TGTGCCAGCTCACCACGGGCCCCGGGGACCTACGATGAGCAGTTCTTC.

This sequence joins TRBV7-9 and TRBJ1-2, with D possibly TRBD1 on 5 matching bases. V was clipped by 5 bases and J by 2 bases, with 18 bases between them. This CDR3 has 16 amino acids. Germline assignment: CDR1 SEHNR and CDR2 FQNEAQ (reference sequence). The CDR3 bases are TGTGCCAGCAGCCTACCCTCCCTACAGGACAACTATGGCTACACCTTC. Protein product: CASSLPSLQDNYGYTF. Together with reference TRBV7-9 and TRBJ1-2, the CDR3 gives the full variable domain: DTGVSQNPRHKITKRGQNVTFRCDPISEHNRLYWYRQTLGQGPEFLTYFQNEAQLEKSRLLSDRFSAERPKGSFSTLEIQRTEQGDSAMYLCASSLPSLQDNYGYTFGSGTRLTVV.

The V and J genes are TRBV6-6 and TRBJ2-3; weak D call: TRBD2 (5 bases). Trimming removed 2 bases from V and 6 bases from J, with 12 bases in between. From germline, CDR1 is MNHNY and CDR2 SVGAGI (reference sequence). This CDR3 region has 14 residues. The CDR3 DNA is TGTGCCAGCAGTTACGGGCGGGCAGTCGATACGCAGTATTTT. Translated, it gives CASSYGRAVDTQYF.

This chain connects TRBV7-9 to TRBJ2-1, with D possibly being TRBD2 (7 bases). The CDR3 loop spans 15 amino acids. Deletions cut 5 bases from V and 9 bases from J, with 20 bases between. Germline CDR1 and CDR2: SEHNR and FQNEAQ (reference sequence). The CDR3 region has the DNA TGTGCCAGCAGCGTTCCGGGGGGCCACATCGCTGAGCAGTTCTTC. Its protein is CASSVPGGHIAEQFF.

This clonotype appeared many times. The CDR3 DNA sequence: TGTGCCAGCAGCTTAAGGCTGCAAGAGACCCAGTACTTC. It codes for CASSLRLQETQYF. The V call is TRBV7-8, the J call TRBJ2-5; D gene uncertain. V was pared by 2 bases and J by 2 bases, with 6 bases between. The CDR3 extends over 13 amino acids. Germline V CDR1 and CDR2: SGHVS, FQNEAQ.